Below are 29 T cell receptor beta chains sequenced from a single sample in a study of OX40 agonist ivuxolimab in advanced cancers. Libraries were prepared by immunoSEQ multiplex PCR; TCRdb keeps only in-frame clonotypes and omits some of them. The sample records about 19,000 clones, roughly 80% being singletons. The input for sequencing was CD4+ or CD8+ T cells sorted from blood, taken in a trial of the OX40 agonist ivuxolimab. Source of these receptors: an adult with an advanced solid tumor such as melanoma, head and neck, liver or kidney cancer.

This clone was found a few times. The CDR3 spells CASPNGGDPYNEQFF. The CDR3 coding sequence is TGTGCCAGCCCCAACGGCGGGGACCCTTACAATGAGCAGTTCTTC. J is TRBJ2-1 and V is TRBV28, with a possible D match to TRBD2 (6 bases). The CDR3 covers 15 residues. V gave up 8 bases and J gave up 4 bases, with 18 bases separating them. Germline CDR1 MDHEN, CDR2 SYDVKM. The full variable domain, its missing parts supplied by reference TRBV28 and TRBJ2-1, is DVKVTQSSRYLVKRTGEKVFLECVQDMDHENMFWYRQDPGLGLRLIYFSYDVKMKEKGDIPEGYSVSREKKERFSLILESASTNQTSMYLCASPNGGDPYNEQFFGPGTRLTVL.

V and J are TRBV27 and TRBJ2-3, with D tentatively TRBD1 (6 bases). V gave up 2 bases and J gave up 8 bases, with 11 bases separating them. Germline values: CDR1 MNHEY, CDR2 SMNVEV (reference sequence). This CDR3 is 13 amino acids long. The CDR3 loop reads CASSLGGRVTQYF. CDR3 nucleotides: TGTGCCAGCAGTTTAGGGGGCCGTGTTACGCAGTATTTT.

This clone showed up just once. This CDR3 is CSVPGLAGSSYNEQFF. CDR3 nucleotide sequence: TGCAGCGTCCCGGGACTAGCGGGGAGCTCCTACAATGAGCAGTTCTTC. This chain joins TRBV29-1 and TRBJ2-1; the match to TRBD2 covers 13 bases. CDR1 and CDR2 from the germline V gene are SQVTM and ANQGSEA. The CDR3 spans 16 residues. V was pared by 6 bases and J by 0 bases, with 5 bases of the junction left unmatched.

The chain recombines TRBV11-2 with TRBJ1-5; D ambiguous. The CDR3 has 14 residues. CDR1 SGHAT and CDR2 FQNNGV come from the germline V gene. V shed 5 bases and J shed 7 bases, with 15 bases lying between them. The CDR3 loop reads CASSLGEGRQPQHF. DNA of the CDR3: TGTGCCAGCAGCCTAGGAGAAGGGCGACAGCCCCAGCATTTT.

V gene TRBV7-3 combines with J gene TRBJ2-7; 11 positions match TRBD1. The junction had 5 bases not matched to a gene; V was cut back by 5 bases and J by 5 bases. The germline gives CDR1 SGHTA, CDR2 FQGTGA. The CDR3 is 14 residues long. CDR3 sequence: CASSIGQGADEQYF. The CDR3 nucleotides are TGTGCCAGCAGCATAGGACAGGGGGCGGACGAGCAGTACTTC.

V and J are TRBV27 and TRBJ2-5; 7 nucleotides align to TRBD1. The germline gives CDR1 MNHEY, CDR2 SMNVEV (reference sequence). V dropped 5 bases and J dropped 1; count of bases not matched to a gene: 4. This CDR3 comprises 14 residues. DNA for the CDR3: TGTGCCAGCAGTGCCACAGGGGTCCAAGAGACCCAGTACTTC. Translating gives CASSATGVQETQYF.

The chain recombines TRBV6-1 with TRBJ2-7, with 12 bases that match TRBD1. CDR1 and CDR2 from the germline V gene are MNHNS and SASEGT. This CDR3 is 15 amino acids long. V trimming: 6 bases; J trimming: 2 bases; junction bases outside the gene matches: 5. DNA for the CDR3: TGTGCCAGCAGGACGGGACAGGGGGCAACCTACGAGCAGTACTTC. Translating it yields CASRTGQGATYEQYF.

This clone is labeled medium-sized. The chain uses TRBV7-9 and TRBJ2-7, with D unresolved. V gave up 5 bases and J gave up 3 bases, with 17 bases separating them. The CDR3 is 15 residues long. Germline CDR1 SEHNR, CDR2 FQNEAQ (reference sequence). CDR3 bases: TGTGCCAGCAGCGGATACGGAGAGGCCATCTACGAGCAGTACTTC. Amino acid sequence: CASSGYGEAIYEQYF.

This chain links TRBV7-9 with TRBJ1-2; D not certain. Deletions cut 1 base from V and 4 bases from J, with 13 bases between. The CDR3 is 15 amino acids. Germline assignment: CDR1 SEHNR and CDR2 FQNEAQ (reference sequence). CDR3 bases: TGTGCCAGCAGCTTAGGGGTCACGCCGGCCTATGGCTACACCTTC. This gives the protein CASSLGVTPAYGYTF.

This chain's CDR3 is CSAREGADQPQHF. CDR3 sequence (DNA): TGCAGCGCTCGAGAGGGGGCCGATCAGCCCCAGCATTTT. The chain has TRBV29-1 and TRBJ1-5, with 7 positions matching TRBD1. The CDR3 runs 13 residues. V dropped 7 bases and J dropped 5; count of bases not matched to a gene: 8. Per germline, CDR1 SQVTM and CDR2 ANQGSEA.

The V and J genes are TRBV28 and TRBJ2-2, with TRBD2 matching over 7 bases. The CDR3 loop spans 18 amino acids. J lost 6 bases, V lost 3 bases, and 16 bases had no gene match. The germline CDR1 and CDR2 sequences are MDHEN and SYDVKM. The DNA for the CDR3 is TGTGCCAGCAGTTTTGAGTTTGGGCGGGAGTCCCCCCCCGGGGAGCTGTTTTTT. It specifies CASSFEFGRESPPGELFF.

This clone was detected only a few times. The rearrangement uses TRBV5-1 and TRBJ1-5, with a possible D match to TRBD1 (5 bases). The V end lost 2 bases, the J end lost 5 bases, and 8 bases lay between the germline ends. The CDR3 is made up of 13 amino acids. Germline lookup yields CDR1 SGHRS and CDR2 YFSETQ. CDR3 region: CASSFEGDQPQHF. CDR3 coding DNA: TGCGCCAGCAGCTTCGAAGGGGATCAGCCCCAGCATTTT.

This clone was seen a few times. Within the sample, other DNA sequences also encode this same CDR3. The V and J genes are TRBV7-3 and TRBJ2-7; 8 bases line up with TRBD1. From germline, CDR1 is SGHTA and CDR2 FQGTGA. The CDR3 is made up of 13 amino acids. The V gene end was trimmed by 4 bases and the J gene end by 1 base; junction bases not matched to a gene: 0. The CDR3 DNA sequence: TGTGCCAGCAGCTGGGACAGGTCCTACGAGCAGTACTTC. This encodes CASSWDRSYEQYF. Full variable domain (rest looked up from reference TRBV7-3 and TRBJ2-7): GAGVSQTPSNKVTEKGKYVELRCDPISGHTALYWYRQSLGQGPEFLIYFQGTGAADDSGLPNDRFFAVRPEGSVSTLKIQRTERGDSAVYLCASSWDRSYEQYFGPGTRLTVT.

The gene calls are TRBV6-6 and TRBJ2-3, with no clear D. Trimming removed 8 bases at V and 4 bases at J, with 10 bases between. Germline V CDR1 and CDR2: MNHNY, SVGAGI (reference sequence). The CDR3 has 12 amino acids. CDR3 DNA: TGTGCCAGCTGTAGTTTCGCAGATACGCAGTATTTT. Protein sequence: CASCSFADTQYF.

The chain carries TRBV13 and TRBJ2-7; the match to TRBD1 covers 10 bases. The CDR3 has 13 amino acids. The V and J ends lost 5 bases and 5 bases, in that order; junction bases with no gene match: 3. Germline CDR1 is PRHDT and CDR2 is FYEKMQ (reference sequence). The CDR3 DNA reads TGTGCCAGCAGCCGGGACAGGGGCGACGAGCAGTACTTC. Its protein is CASSRDRGDEQYF.

This clone appeared a single time. This chain uses TRBV9 with TRBJ2-1, with 7 bases fitting TRBD1. Trimming at V came to 4 bases and at J to 9 bases, leaving 4 bases not matched to a gene. From germline, CDR1 is SGDLS and CDR2 YYNGEE. CDR3 length equals 12 residues. CDR3 residues: CASSLGQSEQFF. The CDR3 nucleotides are TGTGCCAGCAGCTTGGGACAGTCTGAGCAGTTCTTC.

V is TRBV27 and J is TRBJ2-1; 9 nucleotides agree with TRBD2. The length of the CDR3 is 16 residues. The J segment lost 4 bases and the V segment lost 5 bases, leaving 9 bases of the junction unmatched. Per the germline V gene, CDR1 is MNHEY and CDR2 is SMNVEV (reference sequence). The CDR3 reads CASSPPGSGSYNEQFF. As DNA, the CDR3 is TGTGCCAGCAGTCCACCGGGTAGCGGGAGTTACAATGAGCAGTTCTTC.

The genes are TRBV27 and TRBJ1-1, with 8 bases identical to TRBD1. From germline, CDR1 is MNHEY and CDR2 SMNVEV (reference sequence). The CDR3 runs to 15 residues. V lost 7 bases and J lost 5; bases outside the gene matches: 12. The chain's CDR3 is CASISFETGETEAFF. As DNA, the CDR3 is TGTGCCAGCATATCGTTCGAGACAGGGGAGACTGAAGCTTTCTTT.

By share of the sample, this clone is medium-sized. The chain couples TRBV19 to TRBJ2-7; possibly TRBD1 for D (6 bases). Germline V gene data show CDR1 as LNHDA and CDR2 as SQIVND (reference sequence). The V and J ends lost 4 bases and 0 bases respectively, with 16 bases between them. This CDR3 has 16 amino acids. The DNA of the CDR3 is TGTGCCAGTAGTACTGCCCGGGACATTCCCTCCTACGAGCAGTACTTC. Its translation: CASSTARDIPSYEQYF.

This clone was seen a few times. In nucleotides, the CDR3 is TGTGCCAGCAGTGCAGGGGGAACTTTCTTT. Protein sequence: CASSAGGTFF. The chain is built from TRBV28 and TRBJ1-1; 7 nucleotides match TRBD1. The CDR3 loop spans 10 amino acids. Trimming removed 5 bases from V and 12 bases from J; junction bases left unmatched: 3. Per the germline V gene, CDR1 is MDHEN and CDR2 is SYDVKM.

This clone was seen once. The V gene is TRBV7-9, the J gene TRBJ2-3; no reliable D call. The germline V gene has CDR1 SEHNR and CDR2 FQNEAQ (reference sequence). The CDR3 loop spans 13 amino acids. Trimming cost V 1 base and J 1 base, with 3 bases left between them. DNA for the CDR3: TGTGCCAGCAGCTTAGGAGGCACAGATACGCAGTATTTT. Translated, it gives CASSLGGTDTQYF.

The chain combines TRBV28 with TRBJ2-7; TRBD2 agrees at 7 bases. There are 15 residues in the CDR3. V trimming: 6 bases; J trimming: 2 bases; junction bases outside the gene matches: 10. CDR1 is MDHEN and CDR2 is SYDVKM in the germline V gene. The CDR3 protein is CASSPLAGDAYEQYF. CDR3 nucleotides: TGTGCCAGCAGCCCCCTCGCGGGGGACGCCTACGAGCAGTACTTC.

The genes are TRBV28 and TRBJ2-5; D tentatively fits TRBD1 or TRBD2 (6 bases each). The germline V gene has CDR1 MDHEN and CDR2 SYDVKM. V gave up 5 bases and J gave up 3 bases, with 10 bases separating them. The CDR3 spans 13 residues. The CDR3 DNA follows: TGTGCCAGCAGTCCCGGGGGCAAAGAGACCCAGTACTTC. Its protein is CASSPGGKETQYF.

The CDR3 is CASSLASGRSEQYF. CDR3 bases: TGTGCCAGCAGCTTGGCTAGCGGGAGATCCGAGCAGTACTTC. V gene TRBV7-2 combines with J gene TRBJ2-7; 10 nucleotides match TRBD2. The CDR3 loop spans 14 amino acids. The germline gives CDR1 SGHTA, CDR2 FQGNSA. V was pared by 3 bases and J by 6 bases, with 5 bases of the junction left unmatched.

The chain couples TRBV7-9 to TRBJ1-1; D unclear. The V gene lost 5 bases and the J gene lost 7 bases, with 11 bases spanning the gap. The V gene's germline CDR1 is SEHNR and CDR2 FQNEAQ (reference sequence). The CDR3 has 12 residues. CDR3 sequence reads: CASSLGGDEAFF. Here the CDR3 DNA reads TGTGCCAGCAGCCTAGGCGGGGATGAAGCTTTCTTT.

The V call is TRBV27, the J call TRBJ2-1; the D is unclear. CDR1 is MNHEY, CDR2 SMNVEV, per germline (reference sequence). The CDR3 runs 15 residues. V was shortened by 4 bases and J by 9 bases, with 19 bases between the two germline ends. DNA of the CDR3: TGTGCCAGCAGTTCCCGCCCTTCCGGGTACGGTGAGCAGTTCTTC. Translation gives CASSSRPSGYGEQFF.

This rearrangement joins TRBV11-2 to TRBJ2-1; maybe TRBD2 (6 bases). Germline loops: CDR1 SGHAT, CDR2 FQNNGV. The CDR3 spans 19 residues. The ends were cut back, 4 bases at V and 0 bases at J, with 22 bases in the middle. CDR3 sequence: CASSSTGTGNRISYNEQFF. For the CDR3, the DNA is TGTGCCAGCAGCTCGACCGGGACTGGTAATAGAATCTCCTACAATGAGCAGTTCTTC.

The J gene is TRBJ1-1, the V gene TRBV11-2; 7 bases fit TRBD1. Trimming took 3 bases from V and 3 from J; bases not matched to a gene: 7. CDR1 and CDR2 (germline): SGHAT, FQNNGV. The CDR3 has 15 residues. The CDR3 loop reads CASSLRGRGDTEAFF. The DNA for the CDR3 is TGTGCCAGCAGCTTGAGGGGGCGCGGGGACACTGAAGCTTTCTTT. Full variable domain (missing parts from reference TRBV11-2 and TRBJ1-1): EAGVAQSPRYKIIEKRQSVAFWCNPISGHATLYWYQQILGQGPKLLIQFQNNGVVDDSQLPKDRFSAERLKGVDSTLKIQPAKLEDSAVYLCASSLRGRGDTEAFFGQGTRLTVV.

The chain couples TRBV20-1 to TRBJ2-1; no definite D call. Germline lookup yields CDR1 DFQATT and CDR2 SNEGSKA (reference sequence). V was cut by 3 bases and J by 10 bases, with 7 bases left in between. The CDR3 has 10 amino acids. In DNA form, the CDR3 reads TGCAGTGCTAGCGCAGGAGAGCAGTTCTTC. It yields the protein CSASAGEQFF.